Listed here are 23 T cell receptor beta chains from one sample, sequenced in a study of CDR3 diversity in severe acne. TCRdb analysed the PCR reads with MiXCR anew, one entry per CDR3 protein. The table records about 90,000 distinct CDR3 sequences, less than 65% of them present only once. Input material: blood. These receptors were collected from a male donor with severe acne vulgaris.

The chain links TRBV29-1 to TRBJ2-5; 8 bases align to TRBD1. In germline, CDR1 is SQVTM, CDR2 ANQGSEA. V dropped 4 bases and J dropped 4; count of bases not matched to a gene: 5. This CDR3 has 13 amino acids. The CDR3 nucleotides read TGCAGCGTTGTGACAGGGGTTGGAGAGACCCAGTACTTC. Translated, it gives CSVVTGVGETQYF.

CDR3 loop: CASSYSGGSYYEQYF. CDR3 nucleotide sequence: TGTGCCAGCAGTTACTCGGGAGGGAGCTACTACGAGCAGTACTTC. The V gene is TRBV6-5, the J gene TRBJ2-7; TRBD2 agrees at 7 bases. This CDR3 spans 15 amino acids. Germline V gene data show CDR1 as MNHEY and CDR2 as SVGAGI. The V and J ends lost 0 bases and 3 bases, in that order; junction bases with no gene match: 5.

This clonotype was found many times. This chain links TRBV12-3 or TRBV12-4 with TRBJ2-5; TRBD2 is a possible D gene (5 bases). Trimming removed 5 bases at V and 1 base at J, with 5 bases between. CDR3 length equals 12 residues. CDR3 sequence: CASSRGQETQYF. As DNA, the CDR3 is TGTGCCAGCAGTCGGGGCCAAGAGACCCAGTACTTC.

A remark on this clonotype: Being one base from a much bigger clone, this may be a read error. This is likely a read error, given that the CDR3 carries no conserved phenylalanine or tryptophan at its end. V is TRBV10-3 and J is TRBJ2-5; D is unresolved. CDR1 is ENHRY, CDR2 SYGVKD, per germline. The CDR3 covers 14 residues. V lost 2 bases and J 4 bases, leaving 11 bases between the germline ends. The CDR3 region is CAISEEVTPETQYS. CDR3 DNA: TGTGCCATCAGTGAGGAGGTTACTCCAGAGACCCAGTACTCC.

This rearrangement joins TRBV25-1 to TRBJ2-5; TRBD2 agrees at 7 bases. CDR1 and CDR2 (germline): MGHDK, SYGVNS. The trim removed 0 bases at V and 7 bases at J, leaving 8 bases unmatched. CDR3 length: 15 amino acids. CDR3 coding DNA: TGTGCCAGCAGTGAATACGGGGGGACCGTGTTGACCCAGTACTTC. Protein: CASSEYGGTVLTQYF.

In nucleotides, the CDR3 is TGCGCCAGCAGCTCGCAGACCGCGGGACAGAATAATTCACCCCTCCACTTT. It specifies CASSSQTAGQNNSPLHF. The genes are TRBV5-1 and TRBJ1-6; 7 bases are shared with TRBD1. The CDR3 loop spans 17 amino acids. V gave up 3 bases and J gave up 5 bases; unmatched junction bases: 11. CDR1 is SGHRS and CDR2 is YFSETQ in the germline V gene.

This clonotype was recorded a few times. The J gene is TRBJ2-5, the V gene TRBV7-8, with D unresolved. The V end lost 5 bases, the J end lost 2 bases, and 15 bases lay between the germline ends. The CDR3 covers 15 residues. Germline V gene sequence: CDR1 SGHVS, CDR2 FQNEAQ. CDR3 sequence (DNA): TGTGCCAGCAGCGTAGACGCACCGCTACAAGAGACCCAGTACTTC. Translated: CASSVDAPLQETQYF.

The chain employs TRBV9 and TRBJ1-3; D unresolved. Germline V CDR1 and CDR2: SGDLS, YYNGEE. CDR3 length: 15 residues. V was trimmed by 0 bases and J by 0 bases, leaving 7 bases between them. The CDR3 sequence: CASSVGISSGNTIYF. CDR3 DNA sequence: TGTGCCAGCAGCGTAGGGATCAGCTCTGGAAACACCATATATTTT.

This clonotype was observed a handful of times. The CDR3 protein is CASSLWDVSKPGGIQPQHF. The CDR3, as DNA: TGTGCCAGCAGCTTATGGGACGTTTCCAAGCCCGGCGGTATTCAGCCCCAGCATTTT. V gene TRBV7-8 combines with J gene TRBJ1-5; D is perhaps TRBD1 (5 bases). Germline CDR1 is SGHVS and CDR2 is FQNEAQ. The CDR3 sequence is 19 residues long. Between the trimmed V and J ends, which lost 2 bases and 6 bases, there was a span of 26 bases.

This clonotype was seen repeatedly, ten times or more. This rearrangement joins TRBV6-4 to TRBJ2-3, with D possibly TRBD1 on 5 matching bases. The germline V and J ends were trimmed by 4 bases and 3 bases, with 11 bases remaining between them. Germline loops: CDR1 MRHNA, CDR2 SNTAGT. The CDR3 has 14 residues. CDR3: CASSAGPGTDTQYF. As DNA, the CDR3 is TGTGCCAGCAGTGCAGGGCCTGGAACAGATACGCAGTATTTT.

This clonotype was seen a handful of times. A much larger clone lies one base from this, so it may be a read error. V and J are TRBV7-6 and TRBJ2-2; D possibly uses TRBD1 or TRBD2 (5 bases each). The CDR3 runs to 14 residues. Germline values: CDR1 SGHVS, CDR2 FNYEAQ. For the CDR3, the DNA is TGTGCCAGCAGCTTAGTGGGGGTCTCCGGGGAGCCGTTTTTT. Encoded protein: CASSLVGVSGEPFF.

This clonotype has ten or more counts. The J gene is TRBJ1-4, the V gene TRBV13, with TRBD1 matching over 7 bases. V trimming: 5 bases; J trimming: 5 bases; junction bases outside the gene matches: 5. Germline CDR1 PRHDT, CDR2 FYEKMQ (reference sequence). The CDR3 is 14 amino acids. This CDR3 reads CASSAGTENEKLFF. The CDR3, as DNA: TGTGCCAGCAGCGCCGGGACAGAGAATGAAAAACTGTTTTTT.

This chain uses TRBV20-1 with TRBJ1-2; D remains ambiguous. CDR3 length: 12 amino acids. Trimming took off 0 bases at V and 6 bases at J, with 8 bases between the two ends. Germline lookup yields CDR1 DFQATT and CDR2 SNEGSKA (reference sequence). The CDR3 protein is CSARDVRDGYTF. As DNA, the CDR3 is TGCAGTGCTAGAGATGTACGGGATGGCTACACCTTC.

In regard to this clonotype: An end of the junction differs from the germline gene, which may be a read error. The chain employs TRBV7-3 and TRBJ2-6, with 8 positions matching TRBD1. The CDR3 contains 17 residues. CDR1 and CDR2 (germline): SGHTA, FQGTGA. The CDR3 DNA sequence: TGTGCCAGCAGCTTAAACCCAGGGGGCGCTGGGGCCGACGTCCTGACTTTC. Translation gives CASSLNPGGAGADVLTF.

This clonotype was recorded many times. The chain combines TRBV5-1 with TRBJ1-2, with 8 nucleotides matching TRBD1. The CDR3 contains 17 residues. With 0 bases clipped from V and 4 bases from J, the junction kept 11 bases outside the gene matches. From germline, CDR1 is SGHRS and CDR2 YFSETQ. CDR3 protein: CASSLGTGHPLFYGYTF. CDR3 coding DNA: TGCGCCAGCAGCTTGGGGACAGGGCATCCTTTATTCTATGGCTACACCTTC.

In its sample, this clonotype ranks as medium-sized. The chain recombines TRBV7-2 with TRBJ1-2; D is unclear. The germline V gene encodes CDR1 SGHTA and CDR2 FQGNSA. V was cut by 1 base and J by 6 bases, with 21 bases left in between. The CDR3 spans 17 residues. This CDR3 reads CASSLEVGGVALHGYTF. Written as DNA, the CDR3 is TGTGCCAGCAGCTTAGAGGTTGGAGGAGTTGCCTTACATGGCTACACCTTC. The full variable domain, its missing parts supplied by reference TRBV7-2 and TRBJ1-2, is GAGVSQSPSNKVTEKGKDVELRCDPISGHTALYWYRQSLGQGLEFLIYFQGNSAPDKSGLPSDRFSAERTGGSVSTLTIQRTQQEDSAVYLCASSLEVGGVALHGYTFGSGTRLTVV.

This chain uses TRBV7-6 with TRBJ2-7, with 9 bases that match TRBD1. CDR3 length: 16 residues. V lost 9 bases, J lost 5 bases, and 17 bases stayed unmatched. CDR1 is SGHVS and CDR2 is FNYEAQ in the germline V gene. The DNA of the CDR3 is TGTGCCAGTAGCAGTCGCCGGGACAGGGCCTACAACGAGCAGTACTTC. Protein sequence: CASSSRRDRAYNEQYF. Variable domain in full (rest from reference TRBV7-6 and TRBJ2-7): GAGVSQSPRYKVTKRGQDVALRCDPISGHVSLYWYRQALGQGPEFLTYFNYEAQQDKSGLPNDRFSAERPEGSISTLTIQRTEQRDSAMYRCASSSRRDRAYNEQYFGPGTRLTVT.

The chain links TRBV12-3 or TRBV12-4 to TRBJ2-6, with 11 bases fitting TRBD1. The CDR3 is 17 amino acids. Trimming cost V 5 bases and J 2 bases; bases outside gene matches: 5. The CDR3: CASSGDRGSPGANVLTF. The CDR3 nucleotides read TGTGCCAGCAGTGGGGACAGGGGGAGCCCTGGGGCCAACGTCCTGACTTTC.

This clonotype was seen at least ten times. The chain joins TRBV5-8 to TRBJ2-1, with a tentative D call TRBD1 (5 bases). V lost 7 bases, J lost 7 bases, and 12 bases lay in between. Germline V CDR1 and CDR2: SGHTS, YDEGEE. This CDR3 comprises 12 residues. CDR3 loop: CASEDKGNEQFF. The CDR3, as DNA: TGTGCCAGCGAGGACAAAGGTAATGAGCAGTTCTTC.

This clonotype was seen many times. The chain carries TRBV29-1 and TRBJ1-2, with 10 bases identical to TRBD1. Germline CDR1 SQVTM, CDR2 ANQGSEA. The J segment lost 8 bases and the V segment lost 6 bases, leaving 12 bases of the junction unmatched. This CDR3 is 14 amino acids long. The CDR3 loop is CSVGDRGLKGGYTF. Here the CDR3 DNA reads TGCAGCGTAGGGGACAGGGGCCTAAAGGGAGGCTACACCTTC.

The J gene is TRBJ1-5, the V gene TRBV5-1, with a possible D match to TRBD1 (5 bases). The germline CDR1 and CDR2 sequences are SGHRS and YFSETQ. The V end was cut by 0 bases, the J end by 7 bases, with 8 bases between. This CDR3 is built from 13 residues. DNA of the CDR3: TGCGCCAGCAGCTTGGAAGGGGTACAGCCCCAGCATTTT. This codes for CASSLEGVQPQHF.

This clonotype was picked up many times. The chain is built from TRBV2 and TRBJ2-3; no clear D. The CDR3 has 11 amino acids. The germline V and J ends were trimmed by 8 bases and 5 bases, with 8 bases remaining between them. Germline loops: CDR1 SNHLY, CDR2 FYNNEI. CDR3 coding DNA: TGTGCCAGCCTATATGGAGATACGCAGTATTTT. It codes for CASLYGDTQYF.

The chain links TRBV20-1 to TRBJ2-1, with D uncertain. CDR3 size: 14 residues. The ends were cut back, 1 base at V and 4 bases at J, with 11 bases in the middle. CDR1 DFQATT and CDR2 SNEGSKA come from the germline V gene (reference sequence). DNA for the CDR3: TGCAGTGCTAGAGGCTTCCTAGGGTACAATGAGCAGTTCTTC. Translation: CSARGFLGYNEQFF.